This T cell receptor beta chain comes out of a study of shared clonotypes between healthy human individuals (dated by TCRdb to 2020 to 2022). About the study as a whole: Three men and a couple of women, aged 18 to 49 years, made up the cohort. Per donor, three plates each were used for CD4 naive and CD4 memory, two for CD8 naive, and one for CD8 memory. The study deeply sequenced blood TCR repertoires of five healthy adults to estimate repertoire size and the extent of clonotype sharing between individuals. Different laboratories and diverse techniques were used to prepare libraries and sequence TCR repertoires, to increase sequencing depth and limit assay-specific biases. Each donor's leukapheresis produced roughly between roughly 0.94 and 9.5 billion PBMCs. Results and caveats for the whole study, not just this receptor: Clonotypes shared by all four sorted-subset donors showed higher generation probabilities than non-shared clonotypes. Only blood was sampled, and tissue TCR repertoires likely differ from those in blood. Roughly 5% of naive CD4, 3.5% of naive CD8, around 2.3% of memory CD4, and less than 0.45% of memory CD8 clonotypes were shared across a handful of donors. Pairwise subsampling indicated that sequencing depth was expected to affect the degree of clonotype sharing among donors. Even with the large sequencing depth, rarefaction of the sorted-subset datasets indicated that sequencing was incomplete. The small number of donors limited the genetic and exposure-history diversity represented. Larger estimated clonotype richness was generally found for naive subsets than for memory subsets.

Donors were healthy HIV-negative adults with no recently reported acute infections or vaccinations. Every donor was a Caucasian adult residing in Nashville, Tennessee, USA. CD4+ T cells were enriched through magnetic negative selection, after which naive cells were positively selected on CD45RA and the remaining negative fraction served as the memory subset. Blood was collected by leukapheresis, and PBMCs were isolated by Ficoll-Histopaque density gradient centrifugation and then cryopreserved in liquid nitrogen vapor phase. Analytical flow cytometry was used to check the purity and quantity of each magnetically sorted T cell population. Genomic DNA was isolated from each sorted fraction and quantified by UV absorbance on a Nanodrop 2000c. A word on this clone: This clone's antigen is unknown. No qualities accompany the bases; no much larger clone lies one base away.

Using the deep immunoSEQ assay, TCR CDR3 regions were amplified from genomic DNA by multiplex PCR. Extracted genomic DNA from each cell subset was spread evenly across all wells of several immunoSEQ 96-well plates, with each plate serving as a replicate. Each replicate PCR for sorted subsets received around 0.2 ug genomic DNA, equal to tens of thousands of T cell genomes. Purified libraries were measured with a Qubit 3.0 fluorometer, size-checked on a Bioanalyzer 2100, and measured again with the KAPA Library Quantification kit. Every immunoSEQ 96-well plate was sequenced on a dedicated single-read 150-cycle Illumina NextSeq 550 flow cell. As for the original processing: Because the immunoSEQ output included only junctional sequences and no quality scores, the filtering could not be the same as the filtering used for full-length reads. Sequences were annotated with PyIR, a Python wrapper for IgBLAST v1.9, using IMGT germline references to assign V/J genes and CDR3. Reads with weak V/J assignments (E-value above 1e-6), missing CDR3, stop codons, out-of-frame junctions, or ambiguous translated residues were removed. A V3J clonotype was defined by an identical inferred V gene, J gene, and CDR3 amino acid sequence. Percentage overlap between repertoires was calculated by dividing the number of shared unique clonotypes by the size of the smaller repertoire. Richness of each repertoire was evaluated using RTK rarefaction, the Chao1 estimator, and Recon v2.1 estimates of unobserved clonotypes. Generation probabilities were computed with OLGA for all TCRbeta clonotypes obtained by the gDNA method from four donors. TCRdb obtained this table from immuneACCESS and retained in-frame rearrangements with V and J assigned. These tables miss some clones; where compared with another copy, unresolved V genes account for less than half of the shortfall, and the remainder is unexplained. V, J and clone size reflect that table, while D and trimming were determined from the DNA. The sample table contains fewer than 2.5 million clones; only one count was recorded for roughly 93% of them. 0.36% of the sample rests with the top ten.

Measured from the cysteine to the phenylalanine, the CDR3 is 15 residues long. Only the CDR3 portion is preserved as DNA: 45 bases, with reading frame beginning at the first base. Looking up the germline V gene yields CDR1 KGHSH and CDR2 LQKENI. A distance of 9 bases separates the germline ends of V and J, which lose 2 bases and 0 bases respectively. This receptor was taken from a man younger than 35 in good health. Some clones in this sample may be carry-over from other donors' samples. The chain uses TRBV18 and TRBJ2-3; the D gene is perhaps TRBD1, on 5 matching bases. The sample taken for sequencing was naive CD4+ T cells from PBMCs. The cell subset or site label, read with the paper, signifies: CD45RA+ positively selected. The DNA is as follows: TGTGCCAGCTCACCAAGGGGCGTAAGCACAGATACGCAGTATTTT. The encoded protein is CASSPRGVSTDTQYF.